Shown below are 19 T cell receptor beta chains from a single sample sequenced in a study of cytomegalovirus exposure and HLA in healthy donors. Vbeta (60) and Jbeta (13) primers were used in the PCR. Profiled with immunoSEQ multiplex PCR; TCRdb holds only in-frame clones, not every one. The table has about 91,000 clones, roughly 73% seen once. The sequencing input was PBMCs. The receptors here all came from a male donor in good health and CMV-seropositive.

In DNA form, the CDR3 reads TGTGCCAGCAGTATCGAGCGGGGGAGGGCAGATACGCAGTATTTT. This gives the protein CASSIERGRADTQYF. The chain joins TRBV5-6 to TRBJ2-3; 8 bases match TRBD2. Per the germline V gene, CDR1 is SGHDT and CDR2 is YYEEEE. This CDR3 has 15 amino acids. Trimming cost V 5 bases and J 4 bases; bases outside gene matches: 9.

The gene calls are TRBV7-6 and TRBJ2-2; D uncertain. The CDR3 spans 13 residues. Germline assignment: CDR1 SGHVS and CDR2 FNYEAQ. With 2 bases removed from V and 3 bases from J, the gap between germline ends came to 4 bases. CDR3 loop: CASSLQDTGELFF. The CDR3 DNA reads TGTGCCAGCAGCTTACAGGACACCGGGGAGCTGTTTTTT.

J is TRBJ1-5 and V is TRBV12-5; tentative D call: TRBD1 (5 bases). Germline CDR1 and CDR2: LGHNT and FRNRAP. The ends were cut back, 9 bases at V and 5 bases at J, with 11 bases in the middle. This CDR3 is 12 amino acids long. CDR3 bases: TGTGCTAGCTCAACAGGAGATCAGCCCCAGCATTTT. Its protein product is CASSTGDQPQHF.

The genes are TRBV19 and TRBJ1-1; 8 bases line up with TRBD1. Germline CDR1 and CDR2: LNHDA and SQIVND (reference sequence). The CDR3 has 17 residues. V shed 4 bases, J shed 0 bases, and the junction held 10 bases outside the gene matches. CDR3 in amino acids: CASSRGQVKVLNTEAFF. CDR3 coding DNA: TGTGCCAGTAGTAGGGGACAGGTCAAGGTTCTGAACACTGAAGCTTTCTTT.

The chain carries TRBV10-3 and TRBJ2-7, with D hard to call. Trimming shortened V by 3 bases and J by 3 bases, and 9 bases separated the two germline ends. From germline, CDR1 is ENHRY and CDR2 SYGVKD. The length of the CDR3 is 13 residues. The CDR3 reads CAISDISGYEQYF. The CDR3 coding sequence is TGTGCCATCAGTGACATTTCGGGCTACGAGCAGTACTTC.

J is TRBJ2-7 and V is TRBV13; D possibly corresponds to TRBD2 (6 bases). This CDR3 is built from 13 residues. In germline, CDR1 is PRHDT, CDR2 FYEKMQ (reference sequence). The germline V and J ends were trimmed by 5 bases and 8 bases, with 16 bases remaining between them. The CDR3 coding sequence is TGTGCCAGCAGCCCCGGACGGGGGATAAAGCAGTACTTC. Protein sequence: CASSPGRGIKQYF.

This chain uses TRBV7-3 with TRBJ1-1; 7 nucleotides agree with TRBD1. This CDR3 comprises 14 residues. Trimming took 2 bases from V and 0 from J; bases not matched to a gene: 0. Germline values: CDR1 SGHTA, CDR2 FQGTGA. For the CDR3, the DNA is TGTGCCAGCAGCTTAGGACAGGTGAACACTGAAGCTTTCTTT. Encoded protein: CASSLGQVNTEAFF.

J is TRBJ2-5 and V is TRBV29-1; 8 nucleotides agree with TRBD1. The CDR3 covers 13 residues. J gave up 5 bases and V 5 bases, and 7 bases lay outside the gene matches. Germline lookup yields CDR1 SQVTM and CDR2 ANQGSEA. The CDR3 nucleotides read TGCAGCGTTAACGCAGGGGGCGAGGAGACCCAGTACTTC. This sequence encodes CSVNAGGEETQYF.

The chain recombines TRBV11-2 with TRBJ1-5; D unresolved. The V end lost 0 bases, the J end lost 0 bases, and 3 bases lay between the germline ends. The CDR3 runs 14 residues. Germline V gene data show CDR1 as SGHAT and CDR2 as FQNNGV. CDR3 protein: CASSLDISNQPQHF. The CDR3 DNA reads TGTGCCAGCAGCTTAGACATTAGCAATCAGCCCCAGCATTTT.

The chain recombines TRBV7-2 with TRBJ2-1; a weak D match, TRBD2 (6 bases). Germline-derived CDR1 and CDR2 are SGHTA and FQGNSA. The CDR3 runs 12 residues. Trimming removed 5 bases at V and 12 bases at J, with 14 bases between. Written as DNA, the CDR3 is TGTGCCAGCAGCCTAACGGGAGTCGGGCAGTTCTTC. Its translation: CASSLTGVGQFF.

This sequence joins TRBV18 and TRBJ1-1; 8 bases map to TRBD1. J gave up 1 base and V 4 bases, and 11 bases lay outside the gene matches. This CDR3 is 17 amino acids long. Germline assignment: CDR1 KGHSH and CDR2 LQKENI. CDR3 in amino acids: CASSLTGASGGNTEAFF. The CDR3 nucleotides are TGTGCCAGCTCACTGACAGGGGCATCCGGGGGGAACACTGAAGCTTTCTTT.

The chain combines TRBV5-6 with TRBJ1-4; D is uncertain. CDR3 length equals 15 residues. V was pared by 2 bases and J by 3 bases, with 11 bases between. CDR1 is SGHDT, CDR2 YYEEEE, per germline. The CDR3 spells CASSFRRGANEKLFF. The CDR3 coding sequence is TGTGCCAGCAGCTTCCGACGTGGAGCTAATGAAAAACTGTTTTTT.

This chain connects TRBV2 to TRBJ2-2, with 13 bases fitting TRBD2. There are 16 residues in the CDR3. Germline CDR1 SNHLY, CDR2 FYNNEI. The trim removed 2 bases at V and 7 bases at J, leaving 4 bases unmatched. The CDR3 is CASSETSGGASGELFF. The CDR3 region has the DNA TGTGCCAGCAGTGAAACTAGCGGGGGGGCCAGCGGGGAGCTGTTTTTT.

The rearrangement links TRBV5-1 to TRBJ2-7; a possible D gene is TRBD1 (6 bases). The CDR3 sequence is 13 residues long. Trimming removed 7 bases at V and 5 bases at J, with 16 bases between. Germline V gene lookup returns CDR1 SGHRS and CDR2 YFSETQ. This CDR3 is CASLPGQIDEQYF. CDR3 nucleotide sequence: TGCGCCAGCTTGCCGGGACAAATCGACGAGCAGTACTTC.

This clone was picked up one time. Here the CDR3 reads CASARRVNTQYF. The CDR3 DNA is TGTGCCAGCGCGAGGAGAGTAAATACGCAGTATTTT. The gene calls are TRBV28 and TRBJ2-3; D call uncertain. V shed 8 bases and J shed 7 bases, with 13 bases lying between them. The germline V gene has CDR1 MDHEN and CDR2 SYDVKM. The CDR3 is 12 amino acids.

The chain combines TRBV6-5 with TRBJ1-3; perhaps TRBD1 as D (5 bases). This CDR3 spans 13 amino acids. CDR1 MNHEY and CDR2 SVGAGI come from the germline V gene. V lost 7 bases to trimming and J lost 3 bases, with 10 bases between them. CDR3 DNA: TGTGCCAGCATCAGGGAAGGTGGAAACACCATATATTTT. Its translation is CASIREGGNTIYF.

The chain links TRBV6-1 to TRBJ2-7, with 10 bases aligning to TRBD2. V dropped 1 base and J dropped 3; count of bases not matched to a gene: 3. Looked up from germline, CDR1 is MNHNS and CDR2 is SASEGT. This CDR3 comprises 15 residues. The CDR3 sequence: CASSEGPSGSYEQYF. As DNA, the CDR3 is TGTGCCAGCAGTGAAGGCCCTAGCGGGAGCTACGAGCAGTACTTC.

This chain links TRBV6-5 with TRBJ2-7, with TRBD1 matching over 11 bases. V lost 8 bases to trimming and J lost 5 bases; unmatched junction nucleotides: 14. Germline CDR1 reads MNHEY; CDR2 reads SVGAGI. The CDR3 sequence is 16 residues long. CDR3 protein: CASCYFGGTGGNEQYF. CDR3 coding DNA: TGTGCCAGCTGCTACTTCGGCGGGACAGGGGGGAACGAGCAGTACTTC.

This clone was counted between two and nine times. The rearrangement links TRBV5-1 to TRBJ1-1; perhaps TRBD1 as D (6 bases). The CDR3 consists of 13 residues. The germline CDR1 and CDR2 sequences are SGHRS and YFSETQ. The germline V and J ends were trimmed by 2 bases and 5 bases, with 10 bases remaining between them. CDR3 DNA: TGCGCCAGCAGCTTACAGGGATCGACTGAAGCTTTCTTT. This translates into CASSLQGSTEAFF.